The source of this TCR beta chain is a study of graft-versus-host responses after intestinal transplantation. The assay was immunoSEQ multiplex PCR, and TCRdb's table has in-frame clones only and misses some. The sample shows roughly 60,000 clones, around 91% of them seen only once. The CDR3 is made up of 16 amino acids. V shed 6 bases and J 4 bases; nucleotides not matched to a gene: 8. CDR1 WNHNN and CDR2 SYGVQD come from the germline V gene (reference sequence). The chain is built from TRBV10-1 and TRBJ2-2; TRBD1 matches 10 bases. This receptor was taken from a human patient who received an intestinal transplant, so some T cells may come from the graft donor. Sequencing used PBMCs, obtained around 120 days after intestinal transplantation. The CDR3 region is CASSPGTGASTGELFF. CDR3 nucleotides: TGCGCCAGCAGCCCCGGGACAGGGGCCTCCACCGGGGAGCTGTTTTTT.